This T cell receptor beta chain was captured by sequencing in a study of Graves' ophthalmopathy and Graves' hyperthyroidism. If no ophthalmopathy appeared within 18 months of follow-up, hyperthyroidism was termed stable. PBMCs were density-gradient isolated from roughly 9.6 ml fresh blood. This clonotype was observed many times. V dropped 6 bases and J dropped 5; count of bases not matched to a gene: 9. CDR1 and CDR2 from the germline V gene are MDHEN and SYDVKM. This CDR3 has 14 amino acids. Scientists amplified the TCR beta CDR3 regions from RNA transcripts. The first-round RT-PCR employed HTBI primers together with the Qiagen OneStep RT-PCR kit. A multiplex PCR was then performed as the second round. Using its own MiXCR run on the multiplex PCR reads, TCRdb lists one record per CDR3 protein. The repertoire holds 400,000 to 450,000 distinct CDR3 sequences, with 20% to 25% as singletons.

This TCR derives from a woman aged 18-29 years with stable Graves' hyperthyroidism. The chain has TRBV28 and TRBJ1-1; 7 nucleotides line up with TRBD1. The sample was peripheral blood. The CDR3 coding sequence is TGTGCCAGCAGGCTAAGCAGGGGGAAGACTGAAGCTTTCTTT. The encoded protein is CASRLSRGKTEAFF.